Included here is one TCR beta chain sequence, with context. The data derive from a study of blood T cell repertoires in COVID-19. Study background: Sites across the United States, Italy and Spain contributed samples from acute and convalescent COVID-19. The analysed material was cDNA or gDNA that came from T cells, B-cell-depleted T cells, or PBMCs.

Per the original methods: The assay estimated nucleated cells by amplifying reference gene primers. Sequenced by immunoSEQ multiplex PCR; TCRdb stores in-frame clones only, minus some. Clonal size and the V and J genes are those of that table, whereas D and trimming came from the DNA. The table includes around 400,000 clones, about 90% detected once. CDR1 MDHEN and CDR2 SYDVKM come from the germline V gene. The CDR3 is made up of 14 amino acids. Between the trimmed V and J ends, which lost 4 bases and 1 base, there was a span of 10 bases. Sequencing was done on a sample of peripheral blood. The sequence came from a middle-aged man with acute or convalescent COVID-19. The V call is TRBV28, the J call TRBJ1-1, with a tentative D call TRBD1 (6 bases). The CDR3 DNA reads TGTGCCAGCAGTTGGAACAGGGAGAACACTGAAGCTTTCTTT. It translates to CASSWNRENTEAFF.